The clone carrying this TCR beta chain has at least ten counts. Its target is not known. This CDR3 is 15 amino acids long. V was trimmed by 1 base and J by 1 base, leaving 13 bases between them. Germline V gene data show CDR1 as DFQATT and CDR2 as SNEGSKA (reference sequence). Separate cDNA molecules each had unique molecular identifiers attached to them. One entry per CDR3 protein results from TCRdb running MiXCR on the 5' RACE reads. Among 50,000 to 60,000 distinct CDR3 sequences listed, around a tenth were seen once. These data belong to a study of early T cells in non-severe SARS-CoV-2 infection. On the study more broadly: Chains from this unsorted whole-blood bulk RNA could not be paired. The study, taken as a whole, reports: VDJdb matching, biased toward anti-spike CD8 responses, missed private and CD4 specificities.

The sequenced sample consisted of whole blood. V is TRBV20-1 and J is TRBJ1-1; no clear D. This TCR came from an adult who was a healthcare worker with PCR-confirmed SARS-CoV-2 infection or an uninfected control (not recorded which). The CDR3 region has the DNA TGCAGTGCTAGAGTAGGACGACGGGAGAACACTGAAGCTTTCTTT. Its translation is CSARVGRRENTEAFF.